This T cell receptor (beta chain) was captured by sequencing in a study of T-cell reconstitution after alpha-beta-depleted transplantation in children. This clonotype was detected only a few times. What it recognizes is unknown. Germline V gene lookup returns CDR1 MDHEN and CDR2 SYDVKM. Trimming took 5 bases from V and 7 from J, leaving 24 bases between them. The CDR3 has 16 residues. Broader study findings: For some patients, TCRbeta diversity was high at day 60 because of recipient T cells and thymic progenitors that survived. In patients about two months after transplant, alpha-beta T cells reportedly arose from several hundred expanded graft clones. It was newly produced T cells that mostly accounted for T-cell counts and diversity one year after transplant.

Preparation of the TCRbeta library was carried out with unique molecular identifiers. TCRdb independently ran MiXCR on the PCR reads; one entry per CDR3 protein. The profile covers around 490,000 distinct CDR3 sequences, with around 10% appearing a single time and around 15% taken by the ten largest. The sequences come from PBMCs, mostly from graft donor cells, collected 180 days after TCRalphabeta/CD19-depleted stem cell transplant. The TCR originated in a female patient aged 2 to 10 who had a stem cell transplant for aplastic anemia, so the T cells may come from the graft donor. The chain recombines TRBV28 with TRBJ2-7, with D possibly TRBD2 on 6 matching bases. The DNA for the CDR3 is TGTGCCAGCAGTCCAAGCCCGGGGACTTCGCCTTGGGAGCAGTACTTC. Amino acids: CASSPSPGTSPWEQYF. The full variable domain, rest sourced from reference TRBV28 and TRBJ2-7, is DVKVTQSSRYLVKRTGEKVFLECVQDMDHENMFWYRQDPGLGLRLIYFSYDVKMKEKGDIPEGYSVSREKKERFSLILESASTNQTSMYLCASSPSPGTSPWEQYFGPGTRLTVT.